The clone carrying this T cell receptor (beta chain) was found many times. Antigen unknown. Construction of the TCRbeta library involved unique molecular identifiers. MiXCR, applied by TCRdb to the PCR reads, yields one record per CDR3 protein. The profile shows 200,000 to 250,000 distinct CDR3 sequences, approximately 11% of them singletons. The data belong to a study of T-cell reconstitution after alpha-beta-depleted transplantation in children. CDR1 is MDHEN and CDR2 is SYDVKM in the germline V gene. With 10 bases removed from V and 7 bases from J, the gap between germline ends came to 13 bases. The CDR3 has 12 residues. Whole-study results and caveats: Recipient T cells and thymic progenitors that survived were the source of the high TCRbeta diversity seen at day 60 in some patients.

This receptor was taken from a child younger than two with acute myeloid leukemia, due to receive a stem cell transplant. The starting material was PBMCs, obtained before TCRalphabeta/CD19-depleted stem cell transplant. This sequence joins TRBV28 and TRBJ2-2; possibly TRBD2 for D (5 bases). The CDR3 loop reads CATTGEGGELFF. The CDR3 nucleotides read TGTGCCACTACCGGTGAGGGCGGGGAGCTGTTTTTT.